The rows below give T cell receptor beta chains drawn from one sample of a study of T cell responses to AZD1222 COVID-19 vaccine. Method: immunoSEQ multiplex PCR; TCRdb's copy keeps in-frame clones and lacks some. Of around 100,000 clones in the sample, approximately 86% were seen once. The sample in question was peripheral blood, obtained on day 0 of AZD1222 vaccination. Receptors originate from an adult in good health. The CDR3 runs from the conserved cysteine through the conserved F or W. A D gene is named only where the DNA matches it firmly.

CDR3aa	v_gene	d_gene	len	j_gene
CASSELAGGGGTDTQYF	TRBV2	TRBD2	17	TRBJ2-3
CASSSAGGYEQYF	TRBV11-3	TRBD2	13	TRBJ2-7
CASSSTTEPPYEQYF	TRBV7-9	NA	15	TRBJ2-7
CASGLAGPDTQYF	TRBV19	TRBD2	13	TRBJ2-3
CASSQNMDNEQFF	TRBV14	NA	13	TRBJ2-1
CASSLDIGGNTDTQYF	TRBV5-1	TRBD1	16	TRBJ2-3
CASSSPSTAGGSHNEQFF	TRBV5-1	TRBD2	18	TRBJ2-1
CASSLTLLSGELFF	TRBV7-8	NA	14	TRBJ2-2
CASSPTRGGDSPLHF	TRBV3-1/TRBV3-2	NA	15	TRBJ1-6
CASSITGGAGEAFF	TRBV19	TRBD1	14	TRBJ1-1
CASSPPGRGFIYGYTF	TRBV4-2	TRBD1	16	TRBJ1-2
CASSVGFQPQHF	TRBV9	NA	12	TRBJ1-5
CSASGPAGTNTEAFF	TRBV20-1	NA	15	TRBJ1-1
CASSYPPGAGGSYEQYF	TRBV6-2/TRBV6-3	NA	17	TRBJ2-7
CASSQVGGRIFTDTQYF	TRBV3-1/TRBV3-2	TRBD2	17	TRBJ2-3
CASSADRTDTQYF	TRBV5-1	NA	13	TRBJ2-3
CASSNSRTGELTDTQYF	TRBV5-5	TRBD1	17	TRBJ2-3
CASSPPGAGGEAFF	TRBV18	NA	14	TRBJ1-1
CASSRAGNQETQYF	TRBV19	NA	14	TRBJ2-5
CASTKDRGEDTQYF	TRBV27	TRBD1	14	TRBJ2-3
CASSLSPRAGSDNEQFF	TRBV3-1/TRBV3-2	NA	17	TRBJ2-1
CASSLKANNSPLHF	TRBV7-8	NA	14	TRBJ1-6
CASSPRQEIYSGNTIYF	TRBV7-8	NA	17	TRBJ1-3
CASRGADYGYTF	TRBV12-3/TRBV12-4	NA	12	TRBJ1-2
CASSLRGGVGYTF	TRBV7-3	NA	13	TRBJ1-2
CASSPPGQGSPEAFF	TRBV4-1	TRBD1	15	TRBJ1-1
CASSLGQPFNEKLFF	TRBV5-1	NA	15	TRBJ1-4
CASSPMTGGQGEQYF	TRBV18	TRBD1	15	TRBJ2-7
CASSLLAGGEQYF	TRBV13	TRBD2	13	TRBJ2-7
CASSYNIRGGTGELFF	TRBV5-1	NA	16	TRBJ2-2
CASSFARTDTQYF	TRBV5-5	NA	13	TRBJ2-3
CASQGTGWNTGELFF	TRBV7-2	NA	15	TRBJ2-2
CASSHGDTRYEQYF	TRBV5-4	NA	14	TRBJ2-7
CASSLPSGRLHEQYF	TRBV5-4	TRBD2	15	TRBJ2-7
CASRRQDSSGNTIYF	TRBV6-5	NA	15	TRBJ1-3
CASSRTSGGVRNTEAFF	TRBV19	TRBD1	17	TRBJ1-1
CASSSSQVPSSEQFF	TRBV11-2	NA	15	TRBJ2-1
CASSERVYSNEQFF	TRBV2	NA	14	TRBJ2-1
CSVTGQDRSGANVLTF	TRBV29-1	TRBD1	16	TRBJ2-6
CASSSRGLPGEQYF	TRBV19	NA	14	TRBJ2-7
CASSKSGSSYEQYF	TRBV6-2/TRBV6-3	TRBD2	14	TRBJ2-7
CASSRTGTHNSPLHF	TRBV14	NA	15	TRBJ1-6
CASSLDRVRQGTETQYF	TRBV11-2	NA	17	TRBJ2-5
CASSFMRNTEAFF	TRBV12-3/TRBV12-4	NA	13	TRBJ1-1
CASSFKPWGLAAKNIQYF	TRBV28	NA	18	TRBJ2-4